The clone carrying this T cell receptor beta chain was recorded many times. The sample originates from a study of neurological immune-mediated disorders. Germline lookup yields CDR1 SNHLY and CDR2 FYNNEI. V was clipped by 8 bases and J by 10 bases, with 19 bases between them. The CDR3 loop spans 13 amino acids. A single record per CDR3 protein comes from TCRdb applying MiXCR to the 5' RACE reads. The sample lists tens of thousands of distinct CDR3 sequences; 5.2% were seen once. V and J are TRBV2 and TRBJ2-3; weak D call: TRBD2 (6 bases). This sequence originates from a young man with multiple sclerosis. Sequenced: PBMCs. The CDR3 DNA sequence: TGTGCCAGCCATGGCACCGGAGGGAGCGCGCAGTATTTT. Residues: CASHGTGGSAQYF.